Ten or more counts support the clone carrying this TCR beta chain. Its antigen is unknown. A sample-barcoded 5' primer and a J-beta primer mix were used in a second PCR of roughly 6 to 12 cycles. Each cDNA molecule was tagged by a template-switch adaptor that had 12 random nucleotides. TCRdb passed the 5' RACE reads through MiXCR, listing each CDR3 protein once. Of 630,000 or so distinct CDR3 sequences in the sample, approximately 30% were seen once. This entry comes from a study of blood T cells in healthy people across ages. Across the whole study: Template switching picked up about one barcoded beta molecule for each two T cells. Whole-study results and caveats: Naive CD4+ cells and diversity were both higher in long-lived donors than in aged donors.

Trimming stripped 5 bases from V and 0 bases from J, with 19 bases between. Germline loops: CDR1 SGHAT, CDR2 FQNNGV. CDR3 length equals 17 residues. V gene TRBV11-2 combines with J gene TRBJ1-1; D is uncertain. The sequence was obtained from a woman aged 80 or over in good health. Sample: blood. CDR3 sequence reads: CASSNLQQRFMNTEAFF. The CDR3 coding sequence is TGTGCCAGCAGCAACCTCCAACAGCGTTTCATGAACACTGAAGCTTTCTTT.